The rows below give T cell receptor beta chains drawn from one sample of a study of graft-versus-host responses after intestinal transplantation. For these TCRs, the target antigens are not known. The assay was immunoSEQ multiplex PCR, and TCRdb's table has in-frame clones only and misses some. This table holds 75,000 to 90,000 clones, approximately 91% found once. The starting material was unstimulated CD4+ T cells sorted from spleen or lymph node cells, obtained before intestinal transplant. These TCRs come from a human donor who received an intestinal transplant. Each CDR3 is given with its conserved first and last residue. D genes are given only for firm matches. Only some rows state a clone size, as once, few, many or a class for expanded clones.

len	v_gene	abundance	d_gene	j_gene	CDR3aa	CDR3nt
16	TRBV10-3	few	TRBD2	TRBJ2-1	CAISEVQRGGADEQFF	TGTGCCATCAGTGAGGTCCAGCGGGGGGGCGCCGATGAGCAGTTCTTC
15	TRBV6-1	NA	TRBD1	TRBJ1-2	CASSARDRGNYGYTF	TGTGCCAGCAGTGCCCGGGACAGGGGGAACTATGGCTACACCTTC
14	TRBV15	NA	TRBD1	TRBJ1-4	CATSWGQGDGKLFF	TGTGCCACCAGCTGGGGACAGGGGGACGGAAAACTGTTTTTT
12	TRBV28	NA	TRBD1	TRBJ2-7	CASSLRGQGDYF	TGTGCCAGCAGTTTACGGGGACAGGGGGATTACTTC
14	TRBV5-1	NA	NA	TRBJ2-5	CASSLGDWRETQYF	TGCGCCAGCAGCTTGGGTGACTGGAGGGAGACCCAGTACTTC
14	TRBV13	NA	TRBD1	TRBJ1-2	CASSLGQANYGYTF	TGTGCCAGCAGCTTGGGACAGGCTAACTATGGCTACACCTTC
16	TRBV9	NA	TRBD2	TRBJ2-1	CASSVGIAGGFDEQFF	TGTGCCAGCAGCGTAGGAATAGCGGGAGGGTTCGATGAGCAGTTCTTC
14	TRBV6-1	NA	NA	TRBJ1-5	CASSGVAGDQPQHF	TGTGCCAGCAGTGGTGTCGCGGGGGACCAGCCCCAGCATTTT
14	TRBV6-1	once	TRBD2	TRBJ2-1	CASTRTSGLNEQFF	TGTGCCAGCACGAGGACTAGCGGGTTAAATGAGCAGTTCTTC
16	TRBV9	NA	NA	TRBJ1-6	CASSVGETDLRSPLHF	TGTGCCAGCAGCGTAGGAGAGACAGATTTAAGATCACCCCTCCACTTT
13	TRBV7-2	NA	NA	TRBJ1-5	CASRKGGDQPQHF	TGTGCCAGCAGGAAAGGGGGAGATCAGCCCCAGCATTTT
14	TRBV4-2	NA	NA	TRBJ1-5	CASSQRGVGQPQHF	TGTGCCAGCAGCCAACGGGGGGTGGGCCAGCCCCAGCATTTT
14	TRBV7-2	NA	TRBD2	TRBJ2-7	CASSPRVAGNEQYF	TGTGCCAGCAGCCCTAGAGTAGCGGGAAACGAGCAGTACTTC
18	TRBV4-2	NA	TRBD2	TRBJ2-2	CASSQARGGVVPTGELFF	TGTGCCAGCAGCCAAGCCCGGGGGGGGGTAGTTCCCACCGGGGAGCTGTTTTTT
14	TRBV2	NA	NA	TRBJ2-3	CASRSLSSTDTQYF	TGTGCCAGCAGGTCCCTCTCTAGCACAGATACGCAGTATTTT
11	TRBV6-5	NA	TRBD1	TRBJ1-2	CASTGGRGYTF	TGTGCCAGCACAGGGGGACGCGGCTACACCTTC